The source of this T cell receptor (beta chain) is a study of Tregs in tolerant kidney transplant recipients. The table came from immunoSEQ multiplex PCR; TCRdb's copy has only in-frame clones and leaves some out. The table records about 20,000 clones, about two thirds of them present only once. V was trimmed by 0 bases and J by 6 bases, leaving 11 bases between them. The germline CDR1 and CDR2 sequences are SGHRS and YFSETQ. The CDR3 covers 14 residues. As for this clone: Its antigen is unknown.

The chain has TRBV5-1 and TRBJ2-3, with TRBD1 as a possible D gene (6 bases). The origin of this receptor is a human donor in good health. The sample consisted of Tregs from blood cultured with allogeneic cells. The CDR3 DNA reads TGCGCCAGCAGCTTGGATACAGGGCAGGATACGCAGTATTTT. Its translation: CASSLDTGQDTQYF.